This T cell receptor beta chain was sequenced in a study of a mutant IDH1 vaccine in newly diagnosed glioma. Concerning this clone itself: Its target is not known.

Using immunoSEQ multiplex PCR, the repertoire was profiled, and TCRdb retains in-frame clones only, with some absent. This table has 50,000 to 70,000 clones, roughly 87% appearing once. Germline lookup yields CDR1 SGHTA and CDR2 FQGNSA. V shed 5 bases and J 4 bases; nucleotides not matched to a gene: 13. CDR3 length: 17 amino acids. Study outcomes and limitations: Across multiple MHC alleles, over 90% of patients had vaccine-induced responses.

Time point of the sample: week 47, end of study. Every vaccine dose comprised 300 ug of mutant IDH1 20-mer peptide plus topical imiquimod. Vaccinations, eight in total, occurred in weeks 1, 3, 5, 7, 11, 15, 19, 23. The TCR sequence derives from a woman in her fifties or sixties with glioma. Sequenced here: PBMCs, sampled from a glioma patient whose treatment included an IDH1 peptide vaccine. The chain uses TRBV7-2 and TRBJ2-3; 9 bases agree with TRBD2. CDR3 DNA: TGTGCCAGCAGCGGGCGTGTGGGACTAGCCCCCCCAGATACGCAGTATTTT. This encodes CASSGRVGLAPPDTQYF.